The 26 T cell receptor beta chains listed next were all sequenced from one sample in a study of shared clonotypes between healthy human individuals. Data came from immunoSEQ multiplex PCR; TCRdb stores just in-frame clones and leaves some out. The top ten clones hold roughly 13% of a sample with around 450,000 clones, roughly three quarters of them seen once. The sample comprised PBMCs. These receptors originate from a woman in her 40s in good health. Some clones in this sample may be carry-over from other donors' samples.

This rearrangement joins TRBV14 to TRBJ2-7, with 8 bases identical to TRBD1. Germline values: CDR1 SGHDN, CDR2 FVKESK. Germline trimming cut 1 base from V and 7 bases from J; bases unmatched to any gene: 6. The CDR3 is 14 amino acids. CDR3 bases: TGTGCCAGCAGCCAAGTCCAGGGGGCGGGAGAGCAGTACTTC. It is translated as CASSQVQGAGEQYF.

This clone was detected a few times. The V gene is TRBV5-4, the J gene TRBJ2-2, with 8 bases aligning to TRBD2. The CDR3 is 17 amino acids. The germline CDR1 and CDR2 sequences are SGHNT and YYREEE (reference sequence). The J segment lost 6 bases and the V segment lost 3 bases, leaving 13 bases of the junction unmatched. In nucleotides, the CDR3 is TGTGCCAGCAGCTCCGACACGGGAGGGCCAGGATCCGGGGAGCTGTTTTTT. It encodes CASSSDTGGPGSGELFF.

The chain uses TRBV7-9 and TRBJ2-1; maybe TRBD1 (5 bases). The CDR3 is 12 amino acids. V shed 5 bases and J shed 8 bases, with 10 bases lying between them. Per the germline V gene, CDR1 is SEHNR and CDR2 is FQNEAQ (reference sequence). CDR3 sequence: CASSAQGDEQFF. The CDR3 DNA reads TGTGCCAGCAGCGCCCAGGGTGATGAGCAGTTCTTC.

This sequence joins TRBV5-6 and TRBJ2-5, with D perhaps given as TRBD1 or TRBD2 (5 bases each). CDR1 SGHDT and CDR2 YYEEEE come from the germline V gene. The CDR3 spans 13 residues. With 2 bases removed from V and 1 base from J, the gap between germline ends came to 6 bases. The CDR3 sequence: CASSFGAQETQYF. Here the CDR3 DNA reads TGTGCCAGCAGCTTCGGGGCCCAAGAGACCCAGTACTTC.

The CDR3 nucleotides read TGTGCCAGCACTATTTTGGGAACCGGGGAGCTGTTTTTT. This encodes CASTILGTGELFF. The chain is built from TRBV6-5 and TRBJ2-2; D unresolved. The CDR3 length is 13 residues. The V gene's germline CDR1 is MNHEY and CDR2 SVGAGI. The ends were cut back, 7 bases at V and 5 bases at J, with 11 bases in the middle.

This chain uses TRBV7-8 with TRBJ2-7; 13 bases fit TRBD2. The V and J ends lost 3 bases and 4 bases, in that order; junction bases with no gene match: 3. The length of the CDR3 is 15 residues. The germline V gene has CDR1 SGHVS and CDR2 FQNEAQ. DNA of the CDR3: TGTGCCAGCAGCTTTGGACTAGCGGGAGTGTACGAGCAGTACTTC. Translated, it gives CASSFGLAGVYEQYF.

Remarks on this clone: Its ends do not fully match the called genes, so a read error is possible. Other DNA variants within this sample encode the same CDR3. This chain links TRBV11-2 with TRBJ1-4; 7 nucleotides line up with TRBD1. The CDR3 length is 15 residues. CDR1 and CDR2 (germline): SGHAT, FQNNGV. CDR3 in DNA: TGTGCCAGCAGCCCACGACAGGGAACTAATGAAAAGCTGTTTTTT. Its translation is CASSPRQGTNEKLFF.

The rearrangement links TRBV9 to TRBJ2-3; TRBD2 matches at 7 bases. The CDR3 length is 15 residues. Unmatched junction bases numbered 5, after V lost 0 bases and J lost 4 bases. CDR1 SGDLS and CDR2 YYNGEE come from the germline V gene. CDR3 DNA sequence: TGTGCCAGCAGCGTAGGAGCGGGGACCTCAGATACGCAGTATTTT. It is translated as CASSVGAGTSDTQYF.

The DNA for the CDR3 is TGTGCCAGCTCACCGAACCCCGGACAGGGTAGTGGCTACACCTTC. Protein product: CASSPNPGQGSGYTF. The J gene is TRBJ1-2, the V gene TRBV18, with 8 nucleotides matching TRBD1. Unmatched junction bases numbered 10, after V lost 3 bases and J lost 7 bases. CDR1 KGHSH and CDR2 LQKENI come from the germline V gene. The CDR3 is made up of 15 amino acids.

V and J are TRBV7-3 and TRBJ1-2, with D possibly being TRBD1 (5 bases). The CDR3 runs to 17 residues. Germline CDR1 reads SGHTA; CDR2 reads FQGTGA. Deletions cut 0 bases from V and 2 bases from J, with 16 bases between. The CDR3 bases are TGTGCCAGCAGCTTAACGTACTCGGGACGACTAAACTATGGCTACACCTTC. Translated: CASSLTYSGRLNYGYTF.

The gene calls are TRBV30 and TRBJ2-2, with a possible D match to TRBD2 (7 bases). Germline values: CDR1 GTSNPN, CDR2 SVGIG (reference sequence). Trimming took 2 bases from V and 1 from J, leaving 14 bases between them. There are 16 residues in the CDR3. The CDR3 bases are TGTGCCTGGAGTAGGGGAGGGGGATGGAACACCGGGGAGCTGTTTTTT. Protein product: CAWSRGGGWNTGELFF.

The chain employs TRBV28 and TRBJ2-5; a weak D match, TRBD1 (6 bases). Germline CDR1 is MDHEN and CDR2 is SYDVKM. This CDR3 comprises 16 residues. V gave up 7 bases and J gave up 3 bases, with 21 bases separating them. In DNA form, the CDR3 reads TGTGCCAGCACCCGAAGCCCAGGGACATCCGAAGAGACCCAGTACTTC. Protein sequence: CASTRSPGTSEETQYF.

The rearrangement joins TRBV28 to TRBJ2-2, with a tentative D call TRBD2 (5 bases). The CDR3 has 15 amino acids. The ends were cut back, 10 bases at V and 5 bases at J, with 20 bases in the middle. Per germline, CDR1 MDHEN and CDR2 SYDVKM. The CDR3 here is CATRRDNTVTGELFF. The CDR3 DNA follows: TGTGCCACCCGCCGGGATAATACCGTGACCGGGGAGCTGTTTTTT.

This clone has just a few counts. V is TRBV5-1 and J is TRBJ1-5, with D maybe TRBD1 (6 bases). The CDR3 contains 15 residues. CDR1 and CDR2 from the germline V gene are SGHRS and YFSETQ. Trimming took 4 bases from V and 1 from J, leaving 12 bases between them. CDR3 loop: CASSPQGSSNQPQHF. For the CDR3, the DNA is TGCGCCAGCAGCCCACAGGGCTCGAGCAATCAGCCCCAGCATTTT.

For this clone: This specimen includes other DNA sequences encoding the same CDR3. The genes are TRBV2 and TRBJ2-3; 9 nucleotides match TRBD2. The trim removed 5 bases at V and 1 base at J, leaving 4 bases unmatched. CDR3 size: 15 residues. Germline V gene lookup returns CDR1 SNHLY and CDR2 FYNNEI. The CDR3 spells CASSPRTSGTDTQYF. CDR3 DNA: TGTGCCAGCAGTCCTAGGACTAGCGGCACAGATACGCAGTATTTT.

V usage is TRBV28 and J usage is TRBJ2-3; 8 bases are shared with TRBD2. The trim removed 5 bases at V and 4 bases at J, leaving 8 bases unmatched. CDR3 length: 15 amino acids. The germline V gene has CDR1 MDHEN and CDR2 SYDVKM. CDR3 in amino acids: CASSQAGVGADTQYF. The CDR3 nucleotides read TGTGCCAGCAGTCAAGCGGGAGTGGGCGCAGATACGCAGTATTTT.

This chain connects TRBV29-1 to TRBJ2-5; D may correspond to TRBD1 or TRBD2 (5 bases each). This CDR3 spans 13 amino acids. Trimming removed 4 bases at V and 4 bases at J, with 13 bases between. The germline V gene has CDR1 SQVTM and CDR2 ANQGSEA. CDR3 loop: CSVGGIAGETQYF. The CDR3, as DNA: TGCAGCGTTGGGGGGATCGCCGGAGAGACCCAGTACTTC.

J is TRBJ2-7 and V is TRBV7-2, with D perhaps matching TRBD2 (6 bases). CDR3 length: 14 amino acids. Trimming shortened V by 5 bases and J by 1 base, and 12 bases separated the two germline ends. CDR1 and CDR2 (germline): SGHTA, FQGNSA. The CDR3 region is CASSLGLASYEQYF. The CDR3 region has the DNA TGTGCCAGCAGCCTGGGGCTAGCGTCCTACGAGCAGTACTTC.

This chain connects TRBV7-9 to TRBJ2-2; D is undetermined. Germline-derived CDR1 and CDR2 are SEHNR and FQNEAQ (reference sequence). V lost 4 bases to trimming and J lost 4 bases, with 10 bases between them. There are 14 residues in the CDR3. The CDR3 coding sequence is TGTGCCAGCAGCTCAACAAGGGTCACCGGGGAGCTGTTTTTT. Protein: CASSSTRVTGELFF.

Here the CDR3 DNA reads TGTGCCAGCAGCCTGGGGTGGGTCACTGAAGCTTTCTTT. This translates into CASSLGWVTEAFF. V and J are TRBV2 and TRBJ1-1; D is unclear. V was shortened by 6 bases and J by 4 bases, with 12 bases between the two germline ends. Germline-derived CDR1 and CDR2 are SNHLY and FYNNEI. This CDR3 has 13 residues.

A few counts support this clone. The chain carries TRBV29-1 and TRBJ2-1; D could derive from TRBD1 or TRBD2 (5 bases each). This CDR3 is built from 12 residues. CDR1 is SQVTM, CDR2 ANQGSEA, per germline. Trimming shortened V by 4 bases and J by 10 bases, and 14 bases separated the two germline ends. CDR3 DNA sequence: TGCAGCGTTGTACAGGCGGGCTTCGAGCAGTTCTTC. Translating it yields CSVVQAGFEQFF.

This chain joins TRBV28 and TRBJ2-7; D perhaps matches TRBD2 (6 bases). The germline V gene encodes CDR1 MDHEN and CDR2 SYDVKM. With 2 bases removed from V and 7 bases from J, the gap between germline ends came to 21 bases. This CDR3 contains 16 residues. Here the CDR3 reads CASSLPAGQLGGEQYF. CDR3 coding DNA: TGTGCCAGCAGTTTACCGGCAGGCCAACTGGGGGGTGAGCAGTACTTC.

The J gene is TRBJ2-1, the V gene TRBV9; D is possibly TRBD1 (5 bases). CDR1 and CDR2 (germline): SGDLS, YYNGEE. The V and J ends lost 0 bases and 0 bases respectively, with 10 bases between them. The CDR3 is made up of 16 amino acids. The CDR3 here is CASSVGQTDSYNEQFF. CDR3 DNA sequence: TGTGCCAGCAGCGTAGGACAGACTGACTCCTACAATGAGCAGTTCTTC.

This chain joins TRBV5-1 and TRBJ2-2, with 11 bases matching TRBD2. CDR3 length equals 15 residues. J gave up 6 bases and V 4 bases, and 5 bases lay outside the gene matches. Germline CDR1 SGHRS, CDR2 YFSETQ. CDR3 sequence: CASSTSGSDSGELFF. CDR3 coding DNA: TGCGCCAGCAGCACTAGCGGGAGTGACTCCGGGGAGCTGTTTTTT.

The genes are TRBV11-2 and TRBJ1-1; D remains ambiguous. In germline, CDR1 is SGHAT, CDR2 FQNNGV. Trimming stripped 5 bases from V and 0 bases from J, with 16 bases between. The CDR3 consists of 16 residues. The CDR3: CASSPQWGSLNTEAFF. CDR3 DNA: TGTGCCAGCAGCCCTCAATGGGGAAGTTTGAACACTGAAGCTTTCTTT.

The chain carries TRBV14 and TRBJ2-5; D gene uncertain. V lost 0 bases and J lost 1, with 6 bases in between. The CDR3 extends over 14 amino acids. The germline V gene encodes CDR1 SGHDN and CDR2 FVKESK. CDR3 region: CASSQEYTQETQYF. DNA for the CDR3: TGTGCCAGCAGCCAAGAGTACACCCAAGAGACCCAGTACTTC.